Listed below are T cell receptor beta chains from one sample, sequenced in a study of T cell responses to AZD1222 COVID-19 vaccine. Clones were read by immunoSEQ multiplex PCR, and TCRdb kept only the in-frame ones, dropping some. The repertoire includes around 130,000 clones, 92% of them detected once, and 4% sits in the top ten. Sequenced material: peripheral blood, taken 28 days after the second AZD1222 dose. Receptors originate from an adult who received the AZD1222 COVID-19 vaccine. Both conserved end residues are part of each CDR3. D genes are given only for firm matches. Expanded clones get a size class; other rows say once, few or many, or leave the size out.

d_call	j_call	v_call	clone_size	cdr3_aa	cdr3_nt
NA	TRBJ1-1	TRBV9	NA	CASSRTRRNTEAFF	TGTGCCAGCAGTAGGACCCGACGGAACACTGAAGCTTTCTTT
NA	TRBJ1-1	TRBV5-4	NA	CASSPTIDTEAFF	TGTGCCAGCAGCCCGACAATCGACACTGAAGCTTTCTTT
NA	TRBJ1-2	TRBV7-8	NA	CASSSRQASYYGYTF	TGTGCCAGCAGCTCCAGACAGGCCAGTTACTATGGCTACACCTTC
TRBD2	TRBJ2-3	TRBV29-1	NA	CSTRARGGLFTDTQYF	TGCAGCACAAGAGCACGGGGGGGCCTTTTTACAGATACGCAGTATTTT
NA	TRBJ1-6	TRBV28	NA	CASRGAGNSPLHF	TGTGCCAGCAGGGGGGCAGGGAATTCACCCCTCCACTTT
NA	TRBJ2-7	TRBV7-9	NA	CASSLIGQGTPYEQYF	TGTGCCAGCAGCCTCATCGGGCAGGGGACCCCCTACGAGCAGTACTTC
NA	TRBJ1-4	TRBV19	once	CATNRGVLGEKLFF	TGTGCCACCAACCGGGGGGTCCTCGGTGAAAAACTGTTTTTT
TRBD2	TRBJ2-3	TRBV28	NA	CASSFGLLGRDTQYF	TGTGCCAGCAGTTTTGGCCTACTCGGGAGGGATACGCAGTATTTT
TRBD2	TRBJ2-5	TRBV25-1	few	CASESGIQETQYF	TGTGCCAGCGAGAGCGGGATCCAAGAGACCCAGTACTTC
TRBD1	TRBJ1-2	TRBV4-3	NA	CASSFRTGQGFDGYTF	TGCGCCAGCAGCTTCCGGACAGGGCAAGGCTTCGATGGCTACACCTTC
TRBD1	TRBJ1-5	TRBV24-1	NA	CATSDFRRDRGTQPQHF	TGTGCCACCAGTGATTTCCGCCGGGACAGGGGAACTCAGCCCCAGCATTTT
TRBD1	TRBJ1-3	TRBV6-2/TRBV6-3	NA	CASSGQGATGNTIYF	TGTGCCAGCAGTGGACAGGGGGCGACTGGAAACACCATATATTTT
NA	TRBJ2-7	TRBV7-8	NA	CASSPWGSSYEQYF	TGTGCCAGCAGCCCGTGGGGCAGCTCCTACGAGCAGTACTTC
NA	TRBJ2-2	TRBV5-4	NA	CASSNSQGAGELFF	TGTGCCAGCAGCAACAGTCAGGGCGCCGGGGAGCTGTTTTTT
NA	TRBJ1-5	TRBV6-5	NA	CASSYSAGQPQHF	TGTGCCAGCAGTTACTCGGCGGGTCAGCCCCAGCATTTT
TRBD2	TRBJ2-7	TRBV10-2	NA	CASSEFPPPAGRYEQYF	TGCGCCAGCAGTGAGTTCCCCCCGCCAGCGGGGAGATACGAGCAGTACTTC
NA	TRBJ2-1	TRBV6-1	NA	CASSELVQDAYNEQFF	TGTGCCAGCAGTGAACTTGTCCAGGACGCCTACAATGAGCAGTTCTTC